The 27 T cell receptor beta chains below come from one sample, sequenced in a study of blood T cell repertoires in COVID-19. Repertoires were generated with immunoSEQ multiplex PCR, while TCRdb's copy carries only in-frame clones and drops some. Altogether 70,000 to 100,000 clones are present, nearly 90% being singletons, with the ten largest covering about 4.3%. Sequencing used peripheral blood. These receptors were obtained from a woman at least 80 years old with active or convalescent COVID-19.

This clone was detected once. The J gene is TRBJ1-2, the V gene TRBV28; D unresolved. Looked up from germline, CDR1 is MDHEN and CDR2 is SYDVKM. Trimming left V 4 bases short and J 5 bases short, with 8 bases between. The CDR3 extends over 12 amino acids. The CDR3 DNA is TGTGCCAGCAGTTCCGGACTATATGGCTACACCTTC. As protein: CASSSGLYGYTF.

The V call is TRBV5-1, the J call TRBJ1-1; TRBD1 agrees at 11 bases. This CDR3 is 16 amino acids long. Germline V gene data show CDR1 as SGHRS and CDR2 as YFSETQ. The junction had 7 bases not matched to a gene; V was cut back by 3 bases and J by 3 bases. The CDR3 protein is CASSSGQGGSDTEAFF. The CDR3 nucleotides are TGCGCCAGCAGCTCGGGACAGGGGGGAAGCGACACTGAAGCTTTCTTT. The whole variable domain, remainder taken from reference TRBV5-1 and TRBJ1-1, is KAGVTQTPRYLIKTRGQQVTLSCSPISGHRSVSWYQQTPGQGLQFLFEYFSETQRNKGNFPGRFSGRQFSNSRSEMNVSTLELGDSALYLCASSSGQGGSDTEAFFGQGTRLTVV.

This rearrangement joins TRBV4-3 to TRBJ2-7; 7 positions agree with TRBD2. This CDR3 comprises 14 residues. The V segment lost 1 base and the J segment 4 bases; nucleotides outside the gene matches: 4. In germline, CDR1 is LGHNA, CDR2 YSLEER. The CDR3 DNA is TGCGCCAGCAGCCAAGGCGGGAGTCGTTACGAGCAGTACTTC. It codes for CASSQGGSRYEQYF.

V and J are TRBV19 and TRBJ2-3; 7 nucleotides agree with TRBD2. CDR1 is LNHDA, CDR2 SQIVND, per germline (reference sequence). V trimming: 4 bases; J trimming: 4 bases; junction bases outside the gene matches: 8. This CDR3 has 15 residues. The CDR3 here is CASSKAAGVPDTQYF. CDR3 bases: TGTGCCAGTAGTAAGGCTGCGGGAGTGCCAGATACGCAGTATTTT.

The J gene is TRBJ1-2, the V gene TRBV24-1; D is perhaps TRBD1 (5 bases). V was cut by 4 bases and J by 4 bases, with 12 bases left in between. The CDR3 extends over 14 amino acids. The germline V gene encodes CDR1 KGHDR and CDR2 SFDVKD. CDR3 amino acids: CATSEEGSGYGYTF. As DNA, the CDR3 is TGTGCCACCAGTGAGGAGGGGTCGGGCTATGGCTACACCTTC.

This clone appeared once. This sequence joins TRBV2 and TRBJ1-4; D is perhaps TRBD1 (6 bases). With 9 bases removed from V and 6 bases from J, the gap between germline ends came to 14 bases. Looked up from germline, CDR1 is SNHLY and CDR2 is FYNNEI. The CDR3 contains 13 residues. CDR3 DNA sequence: TGTGCCAGAAAGGACAGAGTCTATGAAAAACTGTTTTTT. Amino acid sequence: CARKDRVYEKLFF.

The rearrangement uses TRBV7-9 and TRBJ2-2, with D tentatively TRBD1 (5 bases). The V and J ends lost 4 bases and 4 bases respectively, with 7 bases between them. The CDR3 loop spans 13 amino acids. CDR1 and CDR2 (germline): SEHNR, FQNEAQ (reference sequence). The CDR3 DNA follows: TGTGCCAGCAGCTCCCAGGGCACCGGGGAGCTGTTTTTT. This gives the protein CASSSQGTGELFF. The full variable domain, rest sourced from reference TRBV7-9 and TRBJ2-2, is DTGVSQNPRHKITKRGQNVTFRCDPISEHNRLYWYRQTLGQGPEFLTYFQNEAQLEKSRLLSDRFSAERPKGSFSTLEIQRTEQGDSAMYLCASSSQGTGELFFGEGSRLTVL.

In regard to this clone: An end of the junction does not agree with germline; a read error may underlie this. The chain has TRBV12-3 or TRBV12-4 and TRBJ1-4, with D perhaps matching TRBD1 (6 bases). The CDR3 is made up of 13 amino acids. CDR3 residues: CASSLGGDEKLFF. The CDR3 coding sequence is TGTGCCAGCAGCTTAGGGGGGGATGAAAAACTGTTTTTT.

This chain links TRBV6-2 or TRBV6-3 with TRBJ2-7; 15 positions agree with TRBD2. V dropped 6 bases and J dropped 6; count of bases not matched to a gene: 6. Germline V gives CDR1 MNHEY, CDR2 SVGEGT. The CDR3 covers 15 residues. CDR3 nucleotide sequence: TGTGCCAGCAGCTCACGGACTAGCGGGAGGGCCGAGCAGTACTTC. It specifies CASSSRTSGRAEQYF.

V gene TRBV24-1 combines with J gene TRBJ2-3, with 9 bases that match TRBD2. Germline CDR1 reads KGHDR; CDR2 reads SFDVKD. V lost 7 bases, J lost 0 bases, and 4 bases stayed unmatched. The CDR3 is 15 amino acids. The CDR3 DNA sequence: TGTGCCACCAGCATAACTAGCGGGAGCACAGATACGCAGTATTTT. This encodes CATSITSGSTDTQYF.

Only a few counts were recorded for this clone. The V call is TRBV19, the J call TRBJ1-6; D gene unclear. The V and J ends lost 3 bases and 7 bases respectively, with 10 bases between them. CDR3 length equals 14 residues. Germline V gene data show CDR1 as LNHDA and CDR2 as SQIVND (reference sequence). The CDR3 DNA reads as TGTGCCAGTAGTATTTCGGGGTCGAATTCACCCCTCCACTTT. The encoded protein is CASSISGSNSPLHF.

The chain carries TRBV20-1 and TRBJ2-1; tentatively, D is TRBD1 (6 bases). From germline, CDR1 is DFQATT and CDR2 SNEGSKA (reference sequence). With 6 bases removed from V and 12 bases from J, the gap between germline ends came to 15 bases. The CDR3 is 11 residues long. This CDR3 is CSARLAQGQFF. The CDR3 DNA is TGCAGTGCCAGACTTGCACAGGGGCAGTTCTTC.

The CDR3 sequence: CASSQGPLGRTPGEQFF. Written as DNA, the CDR3 is TGTGCCAGCAGCCAGGGTCCTCTGGGGCGTACCCCTGGTGAGCAGTTCTTC. The chain carries TRBV11-2 and TRBJ2-1; maybe TRBD1 (5 bases). V was shortened by 5 bases and J by 9 bases, with 26 bases between the two germline ends. Germline CDR1 and CDR2: SGHAT and FQNNGV. The CDR3 contains 17 residues.

The chain employs TRBV7-6 and TRBJ2-7, with 8 bases matching TRBD2. J lost 2 bases, V lost 1 base, and 13 bases had no gene match. The CDR3 covers 18 residues. Germline CDR1 and CDR2: SGHVS and FNYEAQ. The CDR3: CASSLGASGPPSAYEQYF. The CDR3 DNA reads as TGTGCCAGCAGCTTAGGGGCTAGCGGGCCCCCCTCGGCCTACGAGCAGTACTTC.

The V gene is TRBV27, the J gene TRBJ2-7, with 11 bases identical to TRBD1. This CDR3 has 15 amino acids. Germline assignment: CDR1 MNHEY and CDR2 SMNVEV (reference sequence). V shed 4 bases, J shed 7 bases, and the junction held 9 bases outside the gene matches. CDR3 DNA sequence: TGTGCCAGCAGTTCACAAGGGACAGGGGGTCAAGAGCAGTACTTC. Translated: CASSSQGTGGQEQYF.

The chain couples TRBV27 to TRBJ1-4, with D possibly TRBD1 on 6 matching bases. CDR3 length: 13 residues. Trimming took off 7 bases at V and 3 bases at J, with 9 bases between the two ends. The germline V gene has CDR1 MNHEY and CDR2 SMNVEV (reference sequence). The DNA of the CDR3 is TGTGCCAGCAAGGGGGGGGCTAATGAAAAACTGTTTTTT. It specifies CASKGGANEKLFF.

This chain joins TRBV7-2 and TRBJ1-2, with D tentatively TRBD1 (5 bases). CDR1 is SGHTA and CDR2 is FQGNSA in the germline V gene. The CDR3 is 14 residues long. The V end was cut by 5 bases, the J end by 2 bases, with 12 bases between. In DNA form, the CDR3 reads TGTGCCAGCAGCCTCTCAGGGAACAACTATGGCTACACCTTC. It specifies CASSLSGNNYGYTF. The entire variable domain, with the rest obtained from reference TRBV7-2 and TRBJ1-2, is as follows: GAGVSQSPSNKVTEKGKDVELRCDPISGHTALYWYRQSLGQGLEFLIYFQGNSAPDKSGLPSDRFSAERTGGSVSTLTIQRTQQEDSAVYLCASSLSGNNYGYTFGSGTRLTVV.

V gene TRBV12-3 or TRBV12-4 combines with J gene TRBJ2-2; D uncertain. Trimming took off 5 bases at V and 0 bases at J, with 4 bases between the two ends. There are 13 residues in the CDR3. The CDR3 DNA reads TGTGCCAGCAGTCTCGCGAACACCGGGGAGCTGTTTTTT. The encoded protein is CASSLANTGELFF.

The chain employs TRBV28 and TRBJ2-5; TRBD1 matches at 10 bases. Germline trimming cut 10 bases from V and 3 bases from J; bases unmatched to any gene: 5. This CDR3 has 13 amino acids. CDR1 and CDR2 (germline): MDHEN, SYDVKM. The CDR3 nucleotides are TGTGCCATCATGACAGGGGGCAAAGAGACCCAGTACTTC. Translating gives CAIMTGGKETQYF. The full variable domain, its missing parts supplied by reference TRBV28 and TRBJ2-5, is DVKVTQSSRYLVKRTGEKVFLECVQDMDHENMFWYRQDPGLGLRLIYFSYDVKMKEKGDIPEGYSVSREKKERFSLILESASTNQTSMYLCAIMTGGKETQYFGPGTRLLVL.

V and J are TRBV5-4 and TRBJ1-1; no firm D call. V was shortened by 2 bases and J by 8 bases, with 7 bases between the two germline ends. The CDR3 runs to 11 residues. The germline gives CDR1 SGHNT, CDR2 YYREEE (reference sequence). The CDR3, as DNA: TGTGCCAGCAGCTTACGGGAGGAAGCTTTCTTT. It is translated as CASSLREEAFF.

J is TRBJ2-3 and V is TRBV10-3, with 8 nucleotides matching TRBD2. The CDR3 length is 14 residues. V shed 3 bases and J 7 bases; nucleotides not matched to a gene: 6. Germline V lookup: CDR1 ENHRY, CDR2 SYGVKD. The CDR3 protein is CAISEDGTSNTQYF. CDR3 coding DNA: TGTGCCATCAGTGAAGACGGGACTAGTAATACGCAGTATTTT.

The chain recombines TRBV2 with TRBJ1-6, with D possibly TRBD1 on 5 matching bases. Germline lookup yields CDR1 SNHLY and CDR2 FYNNEI. V lost 6 bases and J 8 bases, leaving 17 bases between the germline ends. The CDR3 loop spans 15 amino acids. The CDR3 reads CASRTPLGGHSPLHF. Written as DNA, the CDR3 is TGTGCCAGCAGGACTCCCCTGGGGGGACATTCACCCCTCCACTTT.

This clone was observed once. V gene TRBV7-2 combines with J gene TRBJ1-3; D gene ambiguous. The CDR3 is 14 amino acids. CDR1 SGHTA and CDR2 FQGNSA come from the germline V gene. The germline V and J ends were trimmed by 2 bases and 2 bases, with 7 bases remaining between them. The CDR3 DNA follows: TGTGCCAGCAGCTTAAGCTCGGCTGGAAACACCATATATTTT. Translated, it gives CASSLSSAGNTIYF.

This clone was found a few times. The rearrangement uses TRBV19 and TRBJ1-5; 10 bases align to TRBD1. The germline gives CDR1 LNHDA, CDR2 SQIVND (reference sequence). V lost 5 bases and J lost 5; bases outside the gene matches: 6. The CDR3 runs to 15 residues. CDR3 residues: CASSFSGTGDQPQHF. CDR3 DNA: TGTGCCAGTAGTTTCTCCGGGACAGGGGATCAGCCCCAGCATTTT.

J is TRBJ1-2 and V is TRBV9, with 7 bases lining up with TRBD1. V shed 5 bases, J shed 3 bases, and the junction held 10 bases outside the gene matches. Germline V gene sequence: CDR1 SGDLS, CDR2 YYNGEE. This CDR3 spans 15 amino acids. The CDR3 loop reads CASRKMLGGDYGYTF. DNA for the CDR3: TGTGCCAGCAGGAAAATGTTAGGGGGCGACTATGGCTACACCTTC.

The chain has TRBV3-1 (or the pseudogene TRBV3-2) and TRBJ2-5; 9 nucleotides match TRBD2. With 1 base clipped from V and 4 bases from J, the junction kept 4 bases outside the gene matches. Looked up from germline, CDR1 is LGHDT and CDR2 is YNNKEL (reference sequence). The CDR3 totals 15 residues. The CDR3 region is CASSQGSGSGETQYF. The CDR3 coding sequence is TGTGCCAGCAGCCAAGGTAGCGGGAGCGGAGAGACCCAGTACTTC.

The chain is built from TRBV6-4 and TRBJ1-5, with D possibly being TRBD1 (5 bases). The CDR3 covers 14 residues. CDR1 and CDR2 (germline): MRHNA, SNTAGT. V was shortened by 2 bases and J by 4 bases, with 9 bases between the two germline ends. The CDR3 coding sequence is TGTGCCAGCAGTGACCAGCCAGGGAATCAGCCCCAGCATTTT. This gives the protein CASSDQPGNQPQHF.